The 28 T cell receptor beta chains in this list originate from one sample, sequenced in a study of blood T cell repertoires in COVID-19. Method: immunoSEQ multiplex PCR; TCRdb's copy keeps in-frame clones and lacks some. In the table there are 200,000 to 250,000 clones, approximately 88% of which are singletons. The sequenced material came from PBMCs or T cells enriched from blood (not recorded which). The receptors were sampled from a woman aged 25 to 45 who had been exposed to COVID-19.

This chain uses TRBV29-1 with TRBJ1-2, with a weak D call TRBD1 (6 bases). Trimming took 3 bases from V and 6 from J, leaving 11 bases between them. This CDR3 comprises 12 residues. In germline, CDR1 is SQVTM, CDR2 ANQGSEA. The CDR3 reads CSVEAGANGYTF. Written as DNA, the CDR3 is TGCAGCGTTGAGGCAGGGGCCAATGGCTACACCTTC. Looking up the rest from reference TRBV29-1 and TRBJ1-2 gives the full variable domain: SAVISQKPSRDICQRGTSLTIQCQVDSQVTMMFWYRQQPGQSLTLIATANQGSEATYESGFVIDKFPISRPNLTFSTLTVSNMSPEDSSIYLCSVEAGANGYTFGSGTRLTVV.

CDR3 region: CASSPQGGRVPYNEQFF. CDR3 sequence (DNA): TGTGCCAGCAGCCCCCAGGGCGGGAGAGTTCCCTACAATGAGCAGTTCTTC. V is TRBV14 and J is TRBJ2-1, with 7 bases fitting TRBD2. The CDR3 sequence is 17 residues long. Per the germline V gene, CDR1 is SGHDN and CDR2 is FVKESK. After removal of 4 bases from V and 2 bases from J, the junction contained 11 bases not matched to a gene.

This chain connects TRBV12-3 or TRBV12-4 to TRBJ2-4, with TRBD1 as a possible D gene (6 bases). The CDR3 has 12 amino acids. The germline V and J ends were trimmed by 4 bases and 8 bases, with 9 bases remaining between them. The CDR3 DNA is TGTGCCAGCAGTTCGGGACATGACATTCAGTACTTC. This codes for CASSSGHDIQYF.

The rearrangement links TRBV2 to TRBJ1-1; possibly TRBD1 for D (6 bases). The germline V and J ends were trimmed by 5 bases and 0 bases, with 10 bases remaining between them. This CDR3 contains 14 residues. From germline, CDR1 is SNHLY and CDR2 FYNNEI. This chain's CDR3 is CASSPGHLNTEAFF. The CDR3 DNA is TGTGCCAGCAGTCCGGGACACCTGAACACTGAAGCTTTCTTT.

This clone was recorded only once. The rearrangement uses TRBV19 and TRBJ2-1; D uncertain. The CDR3 has 13 amino acids. Deletions cut 6 bases from V and 8 bases from J, with 14 bases between. CDR1 LNHDA and CDR2 SQIVND come from the germline V gene (reference sequence). CDR3 protein: CASSPVVADEQFF. CDR3 coding DNA: TGTGCCAGTAGCCCCGTGGTGGCCGATGAGCAGTTCTTC.

The J gene is TRBJ2-3, the V gene TRBV3-1 (or the pseudogene TRBV3-2); D remains unclear. The CDR3 spans 15 residues. The germline V gene encodes CDR1 LGHDT and CDR2 YNNKEL (reference sequence). The V end lost 0 bases, the J end lost 6 bases, and 13 bases lay between the germline ends. For the CDR3, the DNA is TGTGCCAGCAGCCAAGATTGGGCCCGCGCGGATACGCAGTATTTT. Protein sequence: CASSQDWARADTQYF.

This rearrangement joins TRBV11-2 to TRBJ2-1; TRBD1 agrees at 7 bases. V was pared by 1 base and J by 2 bases, with 2 bases of the junction left unmatched. Germline V gene lookup returns CDR1 SGHAT and CDR2 FQNNGV. There are 15 residues in the CDR3. The CDR3 DNA follows: TGTGCCAGCAGCTTAGTGGGGACAGCCTACAATGAGCAGTTCTTC. Its protein product is CASSLVGTAYNEQFF.

The chain links TRBV5-1 to TRBJ2-3; the match to TRBD2 covers 13 bases. Germline V gene sequence: CDR1 SGHRS, CDR2 YFSETQ. This CDR3 spans 19 amino acids. J was trimmed by 2 bases and V by 0 bases; bases with no gene match: 9. The CDR3 bases are TGCGCCAGCAGCTTGGCGAAAATTGGACTAGCGGGAGCCACAGATACGCAGTATTTT. This sequence encodes CASSLAKIGLAGATDTQYF.

This chain links TRBV24-1 with TRBJ2-1, with 7 bases matching TRBD2. V shed 4 bases, J shed 5 bases, and the junction held 10 bases outside the gene matches. This CDR3 region has 16 residues. CDR1 is KGHDR and CDR2 is SFDVKD in the germline V gene. The CDR3 here is CATSDRSGDSDNEQFF. The CDR3 nucleotides are TGTGCCACCAGTGACAGAAGCGGGGACTCTGACAATGAGCAGTTCTTC.

The CDR3 nucleotides are TGTGCCAGCGGACAGAGCTCTGGAAACACCATATATTTT. Its protein product is CASGQSSGNTIYF. This chain joins TRBV19 and TRBJ1-3, with D possibly being TRBD1 (6 bases). CDR3 size: 13 residues. The germline CDR1 and CDR2 sequences are LNHDA and SQIVND (reference sequence). V dropped 9 bases and J dropped 0 bases, with 9 bases sitting between them. The full variable domain, rest sourced from reference TRBV19 and TRBJ1-3, is DGGITQSPKYLFRKEGQNVTLSCEQNLNHDAMYWYRQDPGQGLRLIYYSQIVNDFQKGDIAEGYSVSREKKESFPLTVTSAQKNPTAFYLCASGQSSGNTIYFGEGSWLTVV.

This clone was picked up one time. The V gene is TRBV5-8, the J gene TRBJ1-2; D remains unclear. Germline V gene lookup returns CDR1 SGHTS and CDR2 YDEGEE. The V gene lost 3 bases and the J gene lost 5 bases, with 11 bases spanning the gap. The CDR3 contains 13 residues. The CDR3 DNA follows: TGTGCCAGCAGCTGGCGGACTGTTTATGGCTACACCTTC. It yields the protein CASSWRTVYGYTF.

The chain links TRBV5-1 to TRBJ2-6, with D possibly matching TRBD1 (5 bases). The CDR3 has 15 residues. CDR1 and CDR2 from the germline V gene are SGHRS and YFSETQ. V shed 4 bases and J shed 3 bases, with 11 bases lying between them. CDR3 in DNA: TGCGCCAGCAGCCGTGTAGGGGATGGGGCCAACGTCCTGACTTTC. Protein: CASSRVGDGANVLTF.

CDR3 in amino acids: CAISHDREAFF. In DNA form, the CDR3 reads TGTGCCATCAGCCACGACAGGGAGGCTTTCTTT. The J gene is TRBJ1-1, the V gene TRBV10-3; 7 nucleotides agree with TRBD1. CDR1 and CDR2 from the germline V gene are ENHRY and SYGVKD. Trimming at V came to 6 bases and at J to 11 bases, leaving 6 bases not matched to a gene. The CDR3 spans 11 residues.

The chain carries TRBV7-6 and TRBJ2-5; maybe TRBD1 (6 bases). Germline lookup yields CDR1 SGHVS and CDR2 FNYEAQ. CDR3 length equals 18 residues. The V end lost 2 bases, the J end lost 1 base, and 20 bases lay between the germline ends. The CDR3, as DNA: TGTGCCAGCAGCTTACGGGGCCAGACAGGCGGTGTCCAAGAGACCCAGTACTTC. The encoded protein is CASSLRGQTGGVQETQYF.

The V gene is TRBV27, the J gene TRBJ2-2, with a possible D match to TRBD1 (6 bases). V was trimmed by 2 bases and J by 1 base, leaving 8 bases between them. CDR3 length equals 15 residues. Germline V gives CDR1 MNHEY, CDR2 SMNVEV (reference sequence). DNA for the CDR3: TGTGCCAGCAGTTTAACAGGGATGAACACCGGGGAGCTGTTTTTT. Protein product: CASSLTGMNTGELFF.

This clone is a singleton in its sample. The V call is TRBV6-1, the J call TRBJ2-3; D might be TRBD2 (6 bases). CDR3 length: 17 residues. Germline loops: CDR1 MNHNS, CDR2 SASEGT. The V end lost 2 bases, the J end lost 2 bases, and 17 bases lay between the germline ends. The CDR3 nucleotides are TGTGCCAGCAGTGAAAGGAGGGCGGGAACTACCACAGATACGCAGTATTTT. Residues: CASSERRAGTTTDTQYF.

The chain has TRBV5-1 and TRBJ2-7; 15 bases align to TRBD2. CDR1 and CDR2 (germline): SGHRS, YFSETQ. J lost 5 bases, V lost 1 base, and 10 bases had no gene match. This CDR3 comprises 18 residues. CDR3 DNA: TGCGCCAGCAGCTTGACCGGACTAGCGGGAGGGGGATCTAACGAGCAGTACTTC. The encoded protein is CASSLTGLAGGGSNEQYF.

The rearrangement joins TRBV2 to TRBJ2-4, with TRBD2 matching over 11 bases. Germline loops: CDR1 SNHLY, CDR2 FYNNEI. V dropped 3 bases and J dropped 0; count of bases not matched to a gene: 4. The CDR3 covers 17 residues. In DNA, the CDR3 is TGTGCCAGCAGTGAGGGACTAGCGGTCCTAGCCAAAAACATTCAGTACTTC. Protein: CASSEGLAVLAKNIQYF.

This rearrangement joins TRBV28 to TRBJ2-5; D gene uncertain. V lost 6 bases and J 7 bases, leaving 12 bases between the germline ends. Germline-derived CDR1 and CDR2 are MDHEN and SYDVKM. The CDR3 extends over 12 amino acids. CDR3 DNA: TGTGCCAGCAGCCCATACCCGGGGACCCAGTACTTC. Amino acids: CASSPYPGTQYF.

The table lists this clone with a count of one. The CDR3 region has the DNA TGTGCCAGCAGTCCGGGAATGAACACTGAAGCTTTCTTT. It yields the protein CASSPGMNTEAFF. The rearrangement joins TRBV6-5 to TRBJ1-1; D not resolved. The germline V gene encodes CDR1 MNHEY and CDR2 SVGAGI. CDR3 size: 13 residues. Deletions cut 5 bases from V and 0 bases from J, with 7 bases between.

This rearrangement joins TRBV24-1 to TRBJ1-2; the D is unclear. The V and J ends lost 0 bases and 2 bases respectively, with 15 bases between them. Germline loops: CDR1 KGHDR, CDR2 SFDVKD. The CDR3 is 17 amino acids. CDR3: CATSDLHELRGNYGYTF. CDR3 DNA sequence: TGTGCCACCAGTGATTTGCACGAGTTGAGAGGCAACTATGGCTACACCTTC.

CDR3 in DNA: TGCGCCAGCAGCTGGGGCGACAGGGATTGGGAGACCCAGTACTTC. Encoded protein: CASSWGDRDWETQYF. The rearrangement joins TRBV5-1 to TRBJ2-5; 7 positions agree with TRBD1. V shed 3 bases, J shed 5 bases, and the junction held 10 bases outside the gene matches. The germline V gene encodes CDR1 SGHRS and CDR2 YFSETQ. CDR3 length equals 15 residues.

The CDR3 protein is CASATGSVKTFSGNTIYF. CDR3 nucleotide sequence: TGTGCCAGTGCTACCGGGTCCGTCAAGACCTTCTCTGGAAACACCATATATTTT. The chain employs TRBV19 and TRBJ1-3; D gene uncertain. Germline V gives CDR1 LNHDA, CDR2 SQIVND (reference sequence). The CDR3 sequence is 18 residues long. The germline V and J ends were trimmed by 8 bases and 0 bases, with 23 bases remaining between them.

The gene calls are TRBV24-1 and TRBJ2-1; 10 positions match TRBD2. V was pared by 4 bases and J by 8 bases, with 10 bases of the junction left unmatched. Germline V gene sequence: CDR1 KGHDR, CDR2 SFDVKD. The CDR3 runs to 16 residues. CDR3 nucleotides: TGTGCCACCAGTGACCACCAAGCGGGAGGGCCGGATGAGCAGTTCTTC. It yields the protein CATSDHQAGGPDEQFF.

This chain joins TRBV9 and TRBJ2-1, with TRBD2 identical over 8 bases. The CDR3 consists of 16 residues. Germline V CDR1 and CDR2: SGDLS, YYNGEE. Trimming took 0 bases from V and 6 from J; bases not matched to a gene: 8. The CDR3 sequence is CASSVAAGLVGNEQFF. CDR3 nucleotides: TGTGCCAGCAGCGTAGCGGCGGGACTAGTCGGCAATGAGCAGTTCTTC. The full variable domain, rest sourced from reference TRBV9 and TRBJ2-1, is DSGVTQTPKHLITATGQRVTLRCSPRSGDLSVYWYQQSLDQGLQFLIQYYNGEERAKGNILERFSAQQFPDLHSELNLSSLELGDSALYFCASSVAAGLVGNEQFFGPGTRLTVL.

The chain joins TRBV7-2 to TRBJ2-7; 14 bases line up with TRBD2. V trimming: 5 bases; J trimming: 3 bases; junction bases outside the gene matches: 9. The length of the CDR3 is 17 residues. Germline V gene data show CDR1 as SGHTA and CDR2 as FQGNSA. CDR3 region: CASSQGTSGSLFYEQYF. CDR3 nucleotides: TGTGCCAGCAGCCAAGGGACTAGCGGGAGTCTATTCTACGAGCAGTACTTC.

This clone was counted a few times. The chain carries TRBV29-1 and TRBJ1-3; D gene uncertain. The CDR3 consists of 11 residues. The germline V gene has CDR1 SQVTM and CDR2 ANQGSEA. Between the trimmed V and J ends, which lost 7 bases and 4 bases, there was a span of 8 bases. Here the CDR3 reads CSGTWGNTIYF. CDR3 sequence (DNA): TGCAGCGGAACATGGGGAAACACCATATATTTT.

The J gene is TRBJ2-2, the V gene TRBV5-5; no reliable D call. Germline CDR1 and CDR2: SGHKS and YYEKEE (reference sequence). The CDR3 loop spans 12 amino acids. Trimming took off 4 bases at V and 2 bases at J, with 3 bases between the two ends. The CDR3 sequence: CASSPNTGELFF. The CDR3 nucleotides read TGTGCCAGCAGCCCTAACACCGGGGAGCTGTTTTTT.